This TCR beta chain comes out of a study of T cell responses to AZD1222 COVID-19 vaccine. For this clone: Its antigen is unknown.

Unmatched junction bases numbered 8, after V lost 6 bases and J lost 1 base. Germline CDR1 MNHEY, CDR2 SMNVEV (reference sequence). This CDR3 spans 15 amino acids. Study results and limitations: Clonal diversity may have been underestimated in mostly white British donors. Repertoire sampling was restricted to post-peak T cell response timepoints. Reports indicate that nearly half of spike-specific TCRs are directed at unmutated variant regions.

Data came from immunoSEQ multiplex PCR; TCRdb stores just in-frame clones and leaves some out. The sample contains 90,000 to 150,000 clones, approximately 92% of which appear only once. The sequence came from an adult who received the AZD1222 COVID-19 vaccine. This sample comprised peripheral blood, obtained 28 days after the second AZD1222 dose. The chain joins TRBV27 to TRBJ2-7; 8 bases are shared with TRBD2. The chain's CDR3 is CASRTTGLASYEQYF. In nucleotides, the CDR3 is TGTGCCAGCAGAACTACAGGACTAGCTTCCTACGAGCAGTACTTC.